Presented here are 14 T cell receptor beta chains from one specimen sequenced in a study of shared clonotypes between healthy human individuals. Sequencing used immunoSEQ multiplex PCR; TCRdb keeps in-frame clones, though not all of them. The sample contains some 530,000 clones, around 80% of which appear only once. The sample taken for sequencing was PBMCs. These receptors were taken from a woman aged 40 to 50 in good health. Some clones in this sample may be carry-over from other donors' samples.

The rearrangement joins TRBV5-1 to TRBJ2-1; 13 bases align to TRBD2. CDR1 and CDR2 (germline): SGHRS, YFSETQ. V shed 4 bases and J 9 bases; nucleotides not matched to a gene: 4. The CDR3 runs 14 residues. CDR3 amino acids: CASSEGTSGTEQFF. The CDR3 DNA reads TGCGCCAGCAGCGAGGGGACTAGCGGGACTGAGCAGTTCTTC.

This clone was recorded once. The gene calls are TRBV5-1 and TRBJ1-4; tentatively, D is TRBD1 (5 bases). V dropped 4 bases and J dropped 8 bases, with 12 bases sitting between them. The germline V gene has CDR1 SGHRS and CDR2 YFSETQ. The CDR3 sequence is 13 residues long. CDR3 bases: TGCGCCAGCAGCCGGGGGGTACGAGAAAAACTGTTTTTT. It yields the protein CASSRGVREKLFF.

This sequence joins TRBV2 and TRBJ1-2; tentative D call: TRBD1 (5 bases). Trimming stripped 3 bases from V and 7 bases from J, with 9 bases between. CDR1 and CDR2 (germline): SNHLY, FYNNEI. This CDR3 comprises 12 residues. The CDR3 DNA reads TGTGCCAGCAGTGACCAGGGCTTTGGCTACACCTTC. Translation: CASSDQGFGYTF.

J is TRBJ2-1 and V is TRBV11-2, with 9 bases aligning to TRBD1. Germline V gene lookup returns CDR1 SGHAT and CDR2 FQNNGV. After removal of 0 bases from V and 4 bases from J, the junction contained 4 bases not matched to a gene. The CDR3 has 16 residues. This chain's CDR3 is CASSLEGGQGYNEQFF. CDR3 coding DNA: TGTGCCAGCAGCTTAGAAGGTGGACAGGGGTACAATGAGCAGTTCTTC.

This chain uses TRBV4-3 with TRBJ2-3, with D maybe TRBD1 (6 bases). The CDR3 covers 14 residues. Trimming shortened V by 0 bases and J by 3 bases, and 7 bases separated the two germline ends. Germline CDR1 reads LGHNA; CDR2 reads YSLEER. The CDR3 nucleotides read TGCGCCAGCAGCCAAGATACAGGGACAGATACGCAGTATTTT. Its translation is CASSQDTGTDTQYF.

The chain recombines TRBV7-9 with TRBJ1-3, with no clear D. Germline V gene data show CDR1 as SEHNR and CDR2 as FQNEAQ (reference sequence). CDR3 length: 14 amino acids. V was shortened by 4 bases and J by 3 bases, with 10 bases between the two germline ends. The CDR3 region is CASSYRLGGNTIYF. CDR3 coding DNA: TGTGCCAGCAGCTACCGCCTGGGTGGAAACACCATATATTTT.

This clone was seen more than once but under ten times. This sequence joins TRBV4-1 and TRBJ1-2; the D is unclear. The V end lost 4 bases, the J end lost 0 bases, and 6 bases lay between the germline ends. The germline V gene encodes CDR1 MGHRA and CDR2 YSYEKL. This CDR3 comprises 13 residues. CDR3 amino acids: CASSLRSNYGYTF. DNA of the CDR3: TGCGCCAGCAGCCTACGATCTAACTATGGCTACACCTTC.

The chain couples TRBV6-5 to TRBJ2-3, with 8 bases lining up with TRBD2. J was trimmed by 0 bases and V by 6 bases; bases with no gene match: 2. The CDR3 contains 14 residues. Germline values: CDR1 MNHEY, CDR2 SVGAGI. CDR3: CASRIAGSTDTQYF. CDR3 in DNA: TGTGCCAGCAGGATAGCGGGAAGCACAGATACGCAGTATTTT.

CDR3 sequence reads: CASSYQEGGSYEQYF. The CDR3 region has the DNA TGTGCCAGCAGTTATCAGGAGGGAGGATCCTACGAGCAGTACTTC. The V call is TRBV6-5, the J call TRBJ2-7, with D perhaps matching TRBD2 (6 bases). V lost 3 bases to trimming and J lost 1 base, with 13 bases between them. The CDR3 has 15 residues. Germline V gene sequence: CDR1 MNHEY, CDR2 SVGAGI.

The chain carries TRBV18 and TRBJ2-7; D uncertain. In germline, CDR1 is KGHSH, CDR2 LQKENI. This CDR3 region has 13 residues. With 2 bases removed from V and 4 bases from J, the gap between germline ends came to 9 bases. CDR3 bases: TGTGCCAGCTCACCAGCCAGCCTATACGAGCAGTACTTC. Protein sequence: CASSPASLYEQYF. Full variable domain (rest looked up from reference TRBV18 and TRBJ2-7): NAGVMQNPRHLVRRRGQEARLRCSPMKGHSHVYWYRQLPEEGLKFMVYLQKENIIDESGMPKERFSAEFPKEGPSILRIQQVVRGDSAAYFCASSPASLYEQYFGPGTRLTVT.

CDR3 residues: CASSMQAGTYEQYF. CDR3 DNA: TGTGCCAGTAGTATGCAGGCAGGGACCTACGAGCAGTACTTC. The chain is built from TRBV19 and TRBJ2-7; D may be TRBD1 (5 bases). Per the germline V gene, CDR1 is LNHDA and CDR2 is SQIVND (reference sequence). This CDR3 is built from 14 residues. Trimming pared 3 bases from V and 2 bases from J, leaving 11 bases between.

This rearrangement joins TRBV9 to TRBJ1-3, with 11 bases that match TRBD1. Germline assignment: CDR1 SGDLS and CDR2 YYNGEE. With V trimmed by 1 base and J by 2 bases, 2 bases remained unmatched. CDR3 length equals 16 residues. For the CDR3, the DNA is TGTGCCAGCAGCGTAAAGGGACAGGGGGCTGGAAACACCATATATTTT. Translation: CASSVKGQGAGNTIYF.

The chain recombines TRBV7-8 with TRBJ2-6; either TRBD1 or TRBD2 may fit D (6 bases each). V was clipped by 5 bases and J by 4 bases, with 12 bases between them. This CDR3 spans 15 amino acids. The germline V gene encodes CDR1 SGHVS and CDR2 FQNEAQ. The CDR3 DNA sequence: TGTGCCAGCAGCCTATCGGGGGCCGGGGCCAACGTCCTGACTTTC. Amino acids: CASSLSGAGANVLTF. Together with reference TRBV7-8 and TRBJ2-6, the CDR3 gives the full variable domain: GAGVSQSPRYKVAKRGQDVALRCDPISGHVSLFWYQQALGQGPEFLTYFQNEAQLDKSGLPSDRFFAERPEGSVSTLKIQRTQQEDSAVYLCASSLSGAGANVLTFGAGSRLTVL.

Note on this clone: Other DNA sequences in the same sample also yield this CDR3. The chain is built from TRBV5-4 and TRBJ2-2; TRBD2 aligns across 7 bases. This CDR3 is 16 amino acids long. Trimming removed 4 bases from V and 2 bases from J; junction bases left unmatched: 8. Germline CDR1 reads SGHNT; CDR2 reads YYREEE (reference sequence). CDR3 in DNA: TGTGCCAGCAGCCGGGGTGGGAGGGCTAACACCGGGGAGCTGTTTTTT. This sequence encodes CASSRGGRANTGELFF.